The 18 T cell receptor beta chains presented below share a single source sample, sequenced in a study of OX40 agonist ivuxolimab in advanced cancers. Method: immunoSEQ multiplex PCR; TCRdb's copy keeps in-frame clones and lacks some. The sample yields roughly 69,000 clones, 80% to 90% seen once. The sequencing used CD4+ or CD8+ T cells sorted from blood, collected in a trial of the OX40 agonist ivuxolimab. Source of these receptors: an adult with an advanced solid tumor such as melanoma, head and neck, liver or kidney cancer.

The V call is TRBV4-3, the J call TRBJ2-1; D gene unclear. Trimming took off 0 bases at V and 2 bases at J, with 5 bases between the two ends. Germline assignment: CDR1 LGHNA and CDR2 YSLEER. The CDR3 loop spans 14 amino acids. CDR3 sequence (DNA): TGCGCCAGCAGCCAAGAACGGACCTACAATGAGCAGTTCTTC. Protein: CASSQERTYNEQFF.

The rearrangement links TRBV5-4 to TRBJ1-2; maybe TRBD1 (6 bases). V lost 0 bases to trimming and J lost 4 bases, with 10 bases between them. Germline V gene data show CDR1 as SGHNT and CDR2 as YYREEE (reference sequence). The CDR3 runs 14 residues. For the CDR3, the DNA is TGTGCCAGCAGCTTGGGGGGGGCGGCCTATGGCTACACCTTC. Its translation is CASSLGGAAYGYTF.

This sequence joins TRBV28 and TRBJ1-5; TRBD1 matches 8 bases. Germline CDR1 reads MDHEN; CDR2 reads SYDVKM. Trimming cost V 6 bases and J 5 bases; bases outside gene matches: 9. The CDR3 sequence is 15 residues long. This CDR3 reads CASSRGQVIYQPQHF. CDR3 nucleotide sequence: TGTGCCAGCAGCCGGGGACAGGTTATCTATCAGCCCCAGCATTTT.

This clone has just one count. V usage is TRBV28 and J usage is TRBJ2-2; D not certain. Trimming took 8 bases from V and 7 from J, leaving 11 bases between them. Germline CDR1 reads MDHEN; CDR2 reads SYDVKM. The CDR3 sequence is 12 residues long. In nucleotides, the CDR3 is TGTGCCAGCGGCTTGGGAATCGGGGAGCTGTTTTTT. This gives the protein CASGLGIGELFF.

The V gene is TRBV4-1, the J gene TRBJ2-3, with 9 nucleotides matching TRBD2. The V and J ends lost 1 base and 0 bases, in that order; junction bases with no gene match: 2. Germline CDR1 and CDR2: MGHRA and YSYEKL. This CDR3 is 16 amino acids long. CDR3 loop: CASSQASGVSTDTQYF. CDR3 DNA: TGCGCCAGCAGCCAAGCTAGCGGGGTTAGCACAGATACGCAGTATTTT.

The V gene is TRBV18, the J gene TRBJ2-1, with 13 positions matching TRBD2. Germline loops: CDR1 KGHSH, CDR2 LQKENI. J was trimmed by 4 bases and V by 1 base; bases with no gene match: 1. This CDR3 spans 16 amino acids. The CDR3 nucleotides read TGTGCCAGCTCACCACGACTAGCGGGAGGTTACAATGAGCAGTTCTTC. Its protein is CASSPRLAGGYNEQFF.

The chain couples TRBV28 to TRBJ1-1; D is undetermined. V lost 5 bases to trimming and J lost 10 bases, with 14 bases between them. The CDR3 has 12 amino acids. CDR1 is MDHEN and CDR2 is SYDVKM in the germline V gene. The CDR3 DNA sequence: TGTGCCAGCAGTCCCTTGGTCGGGGTAGCTTTCTTT. It specifies CASSPLVGVAFF.

J is TRBJ2-7 and V is TRBV6-6; D uncertain. CDR1 is MNHNY and CDR2 is SVGAGI in the germline V gene (reference sequence). V lost 3 bases and J lost 2, with 11 bases in between. CDR3 size: 14 residues. CDR3 residues: CASSYNDIPYEQYF. In nucleotides, the CDR3 is TGTGCCAGCAGTTATAATGACATTCCCTACGAGCAGTACTTC.

V and J are TRBV5-6 and TRBJ1-5, with no clear D. The V gene's germline CDR1 is SGHDT and CDR2 YYEEEE. There are 14 residues in the CDR3. With 1 base removed from V and 5 bases from J, the gap between germline ends came to 10 bases. The CDR3 loop is CASSLRARYQPQHF. The CDR3 coding sequence is TGTGCCAGCAGCTTGCGTGCTAGATATCAGCCCCAGCATTTT.

This clone was seen a single time. This chain links TRBV4-1 with TRBJ2-7; D is unresolved. Trimming stripped 2 bases from V and 6 bases from J, with 11 bases between. The germline V gene has CDR1 MGHRA and CDR2 YSYEKL. The CDR3 sequence is 13 residues long. CDR3 sequence (DNA): TGCGCCAGCAGCCAACCTGGGGTCTCCGAGCAGTACTTC. Translating it yields CASSQPGVSEQYF.

The V call is TRBV9, the J call TRBJ2-1; possible D gene TRBD2, 5 bases. The CDR3 is 15 residues long. The germline V gene has CDR1 SGDLS and CDR2 YYNGEE. V was trimmed by 0 bases and J by 4 bases, leaving 11 bases between them. The chain's CDR3 is CASSVAQRPYNEQFF. The CDR3 bases are TGTGCCAGCAGCGTAGCTCAGCGGCCGTACAATGAGCAGTTCTTC.

This clone appeared a single time. V is TRBV28 and J is TRBJ1-2; 9 nucleotides agree with TRBD1. Germline CDR1 is MDHEN and CDR2 is SYDVKM. The length of the CDR3 is 15 residues. V trimming: 5 bases; J trimming: 6 bases; junction bases outside the gene matches: 10. CDR3: CASSSHRGQSHGYTF. The CDR3 nucleotides read TGTGCCAGCAGTAGTCACAGGGGGCAGTCTCATGGCTACACCTTC.

The chain combines TRBV5-1 with TRBJ2-1; 7 bases map to TRBD2. This CDR3 spans 14 amino acids. CDR1 and CDR2 (germline): SGHRS, YFSETQ. After removal of 3 bases from V and 10 bases from J, the junction contained 10 bases not matched to a gene. The CDR3 DNA reads as TGCGCCAGCAGCTCTGGGGAGGGCCTAAAGGAGCAGTTCTTC. Its protein is CASSSGEGLKEQFF.

The chain employs TRBV29-1 and TRBJ2-7, with 10 bases fitting TRBD1. V was pared by 7 bases and J by 2 bases, with 8 bases of the junction left unmatched. This CDR3 has 14 amino acids. Germline assignment: CDR1 SQVTM and CDR2 ANQGSEA. CDR3 bases: TGCAGCGGACTGGGAGGACAGGGGGCCTACGAGCAGTACTTC. This codes for CSGLGGQGAYEQYF.

A single count supports this clone. The chain carries TRBV29-1 and TRBJ2-7; D may be TRBD1 or TRBD2 (7 bases each). CDR3 length: 13 residues. V lost 5 bases, J lost 1 base, and 12 bases lay in between. Germline-derived CDR1 and CDR2 are SQVTM and ANQGSEA. The CDR3 loop is CSVSGTASYEQYF. CDR3 DNA sequence: TGCAGCGTTAGCGGGACAGCATCCTACGAGCAGTACTTC.

The J gene is TRBJ2-3, the V gene TRBV5-1; D may be TRBD1 (6 bases). The CDR3 loop spans 14 amino acids. CDR1 and CDR2 from the germline V gene are SGHRS and YFSETQ. The V gene lost 5 bases and the J gene lost 0 bases, with 10 bases spanning the gap. CDR3 loop: CASRNQGSTDTQYF. The DNA of the CDR3 is TGCGCCAGCAGGAATCAGGGGAGCACAGATACGCAGTATTTT.

The J gene is TRBJ2-5, the V gene TRBV13; 7 bases agree with TRBD2. Germline CDR1 and CDR2: PRHDT and FYEKMQ (reference sequence). The V segment lost 5 bases and the J segment 1 base; nucleotides outside the gene matches: 7. This CDR3 is 15 amino acids long. CDR3 in amino acids: CASSPRGGSQETQYF. The CDR3 region has the DNA TGTGCCAGCAGCCCAAGGGGAGGGTCCCAAGAGACCCAGTACTTC.

Only a few counts were recorded for this clone. The chain has TRBV19 and TRBJ1-5; possible D gene TRBD1, 5 bases. CDR3 length equals 16 residues. From germline, CDR1 is LNHDA and CDR2 SQIVND (reference sequence). Trimming took 6 bases from V and 4 from J, leaving 19 bases between them. For the CDR3, the DNA is TGTGCCAGTAGGGGGCGCGGTCCGGATGCGAATCAGCCCCAGCATTTT. Translated: CASRGRGPDANQPQHF.